This is a list of T cell receptor beta chains from one sample in a study of T cell repertoires in cytomegalovirus infection. Each CDR3 protein gets one entry after TCRdb re-called the reads with MiXCR. The top ten clones hold 30% to 35% of a sample with around 130,000 distinct CDR3 sequences, about 24% of them seen once. These receptors lack a known antigen. The source material was PBMCs, sequenced either directly or after in vitro stimulation (not recorded which). These TCRs come from a human donor in good health (CMV status not recorded). Some clones in this sample may be carry-over from other donors' samples. Each CDR3 is given with its conserved first and last residue. D genes are given only for firm matches. The listing skips clone size in some rows; elsewhere it reads once, few, many or a size class.

J | V | D | size | CDR3 | DNA
TRBJ2-3 | TRBV25-1 | . | . | CASSNSLSRGDTDTQYF | TGTGCCAGCAGTAATTCTTTATCTCGCGGGGACACAGATACGCAGTATTTT
TRBJ1-4 | TRBV19 | TRBD1 | . | CASSIGGTGGEKLFF | TGTGCCAGTAGTATAGGGGGGACAGGCGGTGAAAAACTGTTTTTT
TRBJ1-2 | TRBV27 | . | few | CASSLGGSINYGYTF | TGTGCCAGCAGTCTTGGAGGGTCGATCAACTATGGCTACACCTTC
TRBJ2-1 | TRBV19 | TRBD2 | . | CASTWTSVPGVNEQFF | TGTGCCAGTACCTGGACTAGCGTACCGGGGGTGAATGAGCAGTTCTTC
TRBJ2-7 | TRBV27 | TRBD2 | . | CASSSFTSGRRYEQYF | TGTGCCAGCAGTTCCTTCACTAGCGGGAGGCGGTACGAGCAGTACTTC
TRBJ2-5 | TRBV7-2 | . | many | CASSFQDRRGRETQYF | TGTGCCAGCAGCTTCCAAGACAGGAGGGGCCGGGAGACCCAGTACTTC
TRBJ2-3 | TRBV28 | . | . | CASSPVIDTQYF | TGTGCCAGCAGCCCCGTGATAGATACGCAGTATTTT
TRBJ1-2 | TRBV6-2/TRBV6-3 | . | . | CASSMGENYGYTF | TGTGCCAGCAGTATGGGGGAGAACTATGGCTACACCTTC
TRBJ1-2 | TRBV9 | TRBD1 | . | CASSGDRDRGGLYGYTF | TGTGCCAGCAGCGGGGACCGGGACAGGGGCGGCTTATATGGCTACACCTTC
TRBJ2-1 | TRBV10-3 | . | . | CAISQLAETYNEQFF | TGTGCCATCAGCCAGTTAGCGGAAACCTACAATGAGCAGTTCTTC
TRBJ1-2 | TRBV30 | TRBD1 | few | CAWKRGTEIYGYTF | TGTGCCTGGAAACGTGGGACAGAGATCTATGGCTACACCTTC
TRBJ1-1 | TRBV11-1 | . | . | CASSRAGTEAFF | TGTGCCAGCAGCCGGGCGGGTACTGAAGCTTTCTTT
TRBJ1-2 | TRBV4-3 | . | . | CASSQGSDTVLYGYTF | TGCGCCAGCAGCCAAGGGTCCGACACGGTACTGTATGGCTACACCTTC
TRBJ1-4 | TRBV5-4 | . | . | CASSLNNEKLFF | TGTGCCAGCAGCTTGAACAATGAAAAACTGTTTTTT
TRBJ2-7 | TRBV4-1 | . | few | CASSQGGGITYEQYF | TGCGCCAGCAGCCAGGGAGGGGGCATTACCTACGAGCAGTACTTC
TRBJ1-3 | TRBV7-2 | TRBD1 | many | CASSLAKTGAFAGNTIYF | TGTGCCAGCAGCTTAGCAAAGACAGGGGCGTTCGCCGGAAACACCATATATTTT
TRBJ2-6 | TRBV6-1 | TRBD1 | few | CASRDRGISGANVLTF | TGTGCCAGCAGGGACAGGGGCATCTCTGGGGCCAACGTCCTGACTTTC
TRBJ2-1 | TRBV4-1 | TRBD2 | . | CASSQGSGTAYNEQFF | TGCGCCAGCAGCCAAGGCAGCGGGACTGCCTACAATGAGCAGTTCTTC
TRBJ2-1 | TRBV7-2 | . | . | CASRRSGINEQFF | TGTGCCAGCAGGAGGTCAGGGATCAATGAGCAGTTCTTC
TRBJ2-5 | TRBV14 | TRBD2 | few | CASSPLSGGWGETQYF | TGTGCCAGCAGCCCCCTCAGCGGGGGGTGGGGCGAGACCCAGTACTTC
TRBJ1-2 | TRBV11-2 | . | few | CASSFSDSMYGYTF | TGTGCCAGCAGCTTCTCGGACAGTATGTATGGCTACACCTTC
TRBJ1-2 | TRBV12-3/TRBV12-4 | . | . | CASSTGNYGYTF | TGTGCCAGCAGTACAGGGAACTATGGCTACACCTTC
TRBJ2-1 | TRBV7-9 | . | few | CASSLTGSLNEQFF | TGTGCCAGCAGCTTAACCGGGAGTCTAAATGAGCAGTTCTTC
TRBJ1-3 | TRBV20-1 | . | . | CSARPAPQGRSGNTIYF | TGCAGTGCTAGACCCGCCCCACAGGGTCGGTCTGGAAACACCATATATTTT
TRBJ2-1 | TRBV7-2 | TRBD2 | many | CASSSPSGRAGYNEQFF | TGTGCCAGCAGCTCACCGAGCGGGAGGGCAGGGTACAATGAGCAGTTCTTC
TRBJ2-1 | TRBV6-1 | TRBD2 | . | CASSVPLAGDYEQFF | TGTGCCAGCAGTGTCCCACTAGCGGGAGACTATGAGCAGTTCTTC